The rows below give T cell receptor beta chains drawn from one sample of a study of blood T cell repertoires in COVID-19. Sequenced by immunoSEQ multiplex PCR; TCRdb stores in-frame clones only, minus some. The repertoire includes around 100,000 clones, more than 85% of them detected once, and 2.1% sits in the top ten. The specimen sequenced was peripheral blood. Every receptor here comes from a man in his forties or fifties with active COVID-19. Both conserved end residues are part of each CDR3. The D gene is left open where the match is weak.

TRBV6-5 . CASSPQGVGGNTIYF
TRBV9 . CASSAEGGNTIYF
TRBV5-1 TRBD1 CASSFQDRGAQNYGYTF
TRBV4-1 . CASSQDRAGPTGELFF
TRBV6-1 . CASSEDLGGGNTEAFF
TRBV7-9 . CASSLANHRDTRTNEKLFF
TRBV5-1 . CASRSMKFYNSPLHF
TRBV6-6 TRBD1 CASSSGQGAIQYF
TRBV14 TRBD1 CASSRGQGPYGYTF
TRBV30 TRBD1 CAWSQGQGRYGYTF
TRBV3-1/TRBV3-2 . CASSQGQDDQPQHF
TRBV2 . CASSEGSRSSTDTQYF
TRBV19 . CASSIGGIGTEAFF
TRBV13 TRBD1 CASGWTGGFRVISGNTIYF
TRBV29-1 . CSVEGTGRDGEQFF
TRBV4-1 . CASSQVRGAGSNQPQHF
TRBV2 . CASSRDSYEQYF
TRBV6-2/TRBV6-3 TRBD1 CASSETGGITYEQYF
TRBV9 . CASSGTVSYNSPLHF
TRBV19 TRBD1 CASSIRDREDIQYF
TRBV6-6 . CASRLANTGPYEQYF
TRBV19 TRBD1 CASQRGTGWPLQNYGYTF